The rows below give T cell receptor beta chains drawn from one sample of a study of shared clonotypes between healthy human individuals. The protocol was immunoSEQ multiplex PCR, while the TCRdb copy is restricted to in-frame clones and leaves out a portion. This sample carries millions of clones, about 93% of them seen once, and the ten largest clones take roughly 1.8%. Sequenced material: naive CD8+ T cells from PBMCs. Receptors were obtained from a man between 18 and 29 years old in good health. Some clones in this sample may be carry-over from other donors' samples. The CDR3 runs from the conserved cysteine through the conserved F or W. D genes are given only for firm matches. Size is stated for part of the rows, as once, few or many counts, or as a class when the clone is expanded.

clone size	D gene	J gene	V gene	CDR3 protein	CDR3 DNA
-	-	TRBJ1-4	TRBV28	CASSLGPRGEKLFF	TGTGCCAGCAGTTTGGGTCCGCGAGGAGAAAAACTGTTTTTT
few	-	TRBJ1-1	TRBV28	CASSLYKNTEAFF	TGTGCCAGCAGTTTGTACAAGAACACTGAAGCTTTCTTT
few	TRBD1	TRBJ1-4	TRBV7-9	CASSQDREKLFF	TGTGCCAGCAGTCAGGACAGGGAAAAACTGTTTTTT
-	TRBD2	TRBJ2-2	TRBV4-2	CASSPLGGREYTGELFF	TGTGCCAGCAGCCCCCTCGGAGGGCGGGAGTACACCGGGGAGCTGTTTTTT
-	-	TRBJ1-5	TRBV29-1	CSVEEGQGNQPQHF	TGCAGCGTTGAAGAGGGGCAGGGCAATCAGCCCCAGCATTTT
once	-	TRBJ2-7	TRBV19	CASSGQRGLYEQYF	TGTGCCAGTAGTGGCCAGAGGGGACTTTACGAGCAGTACTTC
-	-	TRBJ2-5	TRBV7-9	CASSLETPTQYF	TGTGCCAGCAGCTTAGAGACCCCGACCCAGTACTTC
-	-	TRBJ2-7	TRBV5-1	CASSLVGAGSTYEQYF	TGCGCCAGCAGCTTGGTCGGGGCGGGGTCAACCTACGAGCAGTACTTC
-	-	TRBJ1-5	TRBV28	CASSSKNNQPQHF	TGTGCCAGCAGCTCCAAGAACAATCAGCCCCAGCATTTT
-	TRBD1	TRBJ1-2	TRBV9	CASSVGGPGGAYGYTF	TGTGCCAGCAGCGTAGGGGGTCCAGGGGGCGCGTATGGCTACACCTTC
-	-	TRBJ1-5	TRBV16	CASSPGSGASNQPQHF	TGTGCCAGCAGCCCTGGCTCGGGCGCTAGCAATCAGCCCCAGCATTTT
-	TRBD1	TRBJ2-7	TRBV15	CATSSPRGPSPYEQYF	TGTGCCACCAGCAGTCCTAGGGGGCCGTCACCCTACGAGCAGTACTTC
-	-	TRBJ2-1	TRBV9	CASSVEVSPRDYNEQFF	TGTGCCAGCAGCGTAGAGGTCAGCCCCAGGGATTACAATGAGCAGTTCTTC
-	TRBD1	TRBJ1-5	TRBV19	CASNKIPGTERNQPQHF	TGTGCCAGTAACAAAATTCCCGGGACAGAACGTAATCAGCCCCAGCATTTT
-	-	TRBJ1-6	TRBV28	CASSLLLRSPLHF	TGTGCCAGCAGTTTACTCCTTCGCTCACCCCTCCACTTT
-	-	TRBJ2-1	TRBV29-1	CSVDEQFF	TGCAGCGTGGATGAGCAGTTCTTC
once	TRBD1	TRBJ1-1	TRBV5-1	CASSSLDRANTEAFF	TGCGCCAGCAGCTCCTTAGACAGGGCTAACACTGAAGCTTTCTTT
-	-	TRBJ2-7	TRBV28	CASNKRVWGYEQYF	TGTGCCAGCAATAAGAGGGTCTGGGGTTACGAGCAGTACTTC
-	TRBD2	TRBJ2-5	TRBV13	CASSQGLAGQETQYF	TGTGCCAGCAGCCAAGGACTAGCGGGACAAGAGACCCAGTACTTC
-	-	TRBJ1-1	TRBV7-2	CASSLAGRNTEAFF	TGTGCCAGCAGCTTAGCGGGCAGGAACACTGAAGCTTTCTTT
-	-	TRBJ1-5	TRBV6-5	CASGEGGANQPQHF	TGTGCCAGCGGCGAGGGAGGGGCCAATCAGCCCCAGCATTTT
once	-	TRBJ1-5	TRBV28	CASSFRVLGQPQHF	TGTGCCAGCAGTTTTCGTGTGCTGGGTCAGCCCCAGCATTTT
-	-	TRBJ2-2	TRBV25-1	CASSLITGELFF	TGTGCCAGCAGTTTAATCACCGGGGAGCTGTTTTTT
-	-	TRBJ1-2	TRBV27	CASSGTSGYTF	TGTGCCAGCAGTGGGACGAGTGGCTACACCTTC
once	TRBD2	TRBJ2-3	TRBV5-1	CASGLAGGPDTQYF	TGCGCCAGCGGCCTAGCGGGAGGCCCAGATACGCAGTATTTT
-	TRBD2	TRBJ2-5	TRBV9	CASSLGLAGAEKTQYF	TGTGCCAGCAGCTTGGGACTAGCGGGGGCGGAAAAGACCCAGTACTTC
once	-	TRBJ1-4	TRBV25-1	CASSEYTVREKLFF	TGTGCCAGCAGTGAATATACAGTAAGAGAAAAACTGTTTTTT
-	-	TRBJ1-5	TRBV27	CASSLGVSNQPQHF	TGTGCCAGCAGTTTGGGGGTAAGCAATCAGCCCCAGCATTTT
-	-	TRBJ2-6	TRBV6-1	CARTYSGANVLTF	TGTGCCAGGACTTACTCTGGGGCCAACGTCCTGACTTTC
-	-	TRBJ2-1	TRBV9	CASSVGWVTNEQFF	TGTGCCAGCAGCGTAGGTTGGGTGACCAATGAGCAGTTCTTC
-	TRBD2	TRBJ2-1	TRBV10-2	CASAGLEDKSSYNEQFF	TGCGCCAGCGCGGGACTAGAGGACAAGAGCTCCTACAATGAGCAGTTCTTC
-	TRBD1	TRBJ1-5	TRBV27	CASKDRGGMNQPQHF	TGTGCCAGCAAAGATCGAGGGGGCATGAATCAGCCCCAGCATTTT
-	-	TRBJ1-1	TRBV19	CASSGREDQTEAFF	TGTGCCAGTAGCGGCAGGGAGGATCAGACTGAAGCTTTCTTT
once	TRBD1	TRBJ2-7	TRBV29-1	CSVGTGGTYEQYF	TGCAGCGTTGGAACAGGGGGTACCTACGAGCAGTACTTC
-	-	TRBJ2-5	TRBV11-2	CASSAYRALGETQYF	TGTGCCAGCAGCGCCTACAGGGCCCTCGGGGAGACCCAGTACTTC
-	-	TRBJ2-1	TRBV9	CASSVGLNEQFF	TGTGCCAGCAGCGTAGGGTTGAATGAGCAGTTCTTC
-	-	TRBJ2-2	TRBV7-9	CASSLERVVAGELFF	TGTGCCAGCAGCTTAGAGCGGGTAGTGGCCGGGGAGCTGTTTTTT
-	-	TRBJ2-7	TRBV19	CASSFGDTYEQYF	TGTGCCAGTAGTTTCGGGGACACCTACGAGCAGTACTTC
-	-	TRBJ2-7	TRBV2	CASSSGDNEQYF	TGTGCCAGCAGTTCAGGGGACAACGAGCAGTACTTC
-	TRBD2	TRBJ2-6	TRBV7-9	CASSPPAGPSSGANVLTF	TGTGCCAGCAGCCCCCCAGCGGGACCCAGCTCTGGGGCCAACGTCCTGACTTTC
-	TRBD2	TRBJ2-3	TRBV18	CASSPPGLAGSTDTQYF	TGTGCCAGCTCACCGCCTGGACTAGCGGGAAGCACAGATACGCAGTATTTT
-	TRBD1	TRBJ2-4	TRBV6-1	CASSEYYRGTKNIQYF	TGTGCCAGCAGTGAATATTACAGGGGAACCAAAAACATTCAGTACTTC
-	-	TRBJ2-7	TRBV2	CASSEDGQPYEQYF	TGTGCCAGCAGTGAAGATGGTCAGCCCTACGAGCAGTACTTC
-	-	TRBJ2-1	TRBV7-9	CASSSRDRAQRGLYNEQFF	TGTGCCAGCAGCTCGAGAGACAGGGCCCAGCGGGGGCTGTACAATGAGCAGTTCTTC
-	-	TRBJ1-1	TRBV13	CASSQRGWVDTEAFF	TGTGCCAGCAGCCAGCGTGGGTGGGTGGACACTGAAGCTTTCTTT
-	-	TRBJ2-7	TRBV15	CATSRPRQDSYGEQYF	TGTGCCACCAGCAGGCCGAGACAGGACTCCTACGGCGAGCAGTACTTC
-	-	TRBJ2-2	TRBV6-5	CASSYSLGPGELFF	TGTGCCAGCAGTTACTCGCTAGGGCCCGGGGAGCTGTTTTTT
-	-	TRBJ2-1	TRBV27	CASSSRRPNEQFF	TGTGCCAGCAGTTCCAGGAGACCCAATGAGCAGTTCTTC
-	-	TRBJ2-1	TRBV10-3	CAISGNGGHEQFF	TGTGCCATCAGTGGGAATGGGGGCCATGAGCAGTTCTTC
-	TRBD2	TRBJ2-1	TRBV29-1	CSVEDGLAGGNEQFF	TGCAGCGTTGAAGACGGACTAGCGGGAGGGAATGAGCAGTTCTTC